A single sample gave rise to the 16 T cell receptor beta chains below, sequenced in a study of blood T cell repertoires in COVID-19 (TCRdb year 2020). Receptors were amplified or captured by the immunoSEQ multiplex PCR assay. TCRdb mirrors the immuneACCESS table, restricted to in-frame sequences. Some clones are absent from its copies; in checked studies, under half trace to an unresolved V gene, and the reason for the others is unknown. The sample records 400,000 to 550,000 clones, nearly 90% of which are singletons. The ten top clones hold almost 2% of the sample. Input material: PBMCs or T cells enriched from blood (not recorded which). These TCRs come from a young woman with acute COVID-19.

The J gene is TRBJ2-5, the V gene TRBV5-1; 8 bases map to TRBD2. Germline CDR1 and CDR2: SGHRS and YFSETQ. This CDR3 contains 15 residues. The V segment lost 0 bases and the J segment 5 bases; nucleotides outside the gene matches: 6. This CDR3 is CASSLVAGIGETQYF. CDR3 coding DNA: TGCGCCAGCAGCTTGGTAGCGGGGATTGGGGAGACCCAGTACTTC.

The genes are TRBV3-1 (or the pseudogene TRBV3-2) and TRBJ1-5; D gene uncertain. The V gene's germline CDR1 is LGHDT and CDR2 YNNKEL (reference sequence). V was clipped by 0 bases and J by 7 bases, with 7 bases between them. This CDR3 has 13 amino acids. The CDR3 region is CASSQDLEQPQHF. The CDR3 DNA is TGTGCCAGCAGCCAAGATCTTGAGCAGCCCCAGCATTTT.

This rearrangement joins TRBV7-9 to TRBJ2-3, with a tentative D call TRBD2 (5 bases). Deletions cut 1 base from V and 2 bases from J, with 16 bases between. Germline CDR1 reads SEHNR; CDR2 reads FQNEAQ (reference sequence). There are 17 residues in the CDR3. The CDR3 bases are TGTGCCAGCAGCTTAGGAGGCCTCGGGGAAAACACAGATACGCAGTATTTT. Protein sequence: CASSLGGLGENTDTQYF.

The chain employs TRBV4-3 and TRBJ2-6; D call uncertain. CDR3 size: 16 residues. V was pared by 4 bases and J by 2 bases, with 12 bases between. Germline V gene sequence: CDR1 LGHNA, CDR2 YSLEER. Here the CDR3 DNA reads TGCGCCAGCAGCCTGACACGAGCCCCTGGGGCCAACGTCCTGACTTTC. Translating it yields CASSLTRAPGANVLTF.

The chain joins TRBV3-1 (or the pseudogene TRBV3-2) to TRBJ2-1; D is ambiguous. Deletions cut 2 bases from V and 4 bases from J, with 12 bases between. The CDR3 consists of 15 residues. Germline V lookup: CDR1 LGHDT, CDR2 YNNKEL (reference sequence). The CDR3 sequence: CASSQIHSGYNEQFF. CDR3 DNA: TGTGCCAGCAGCCAAATCCACAGTGGGTACAATGAGCAGTTCTTC.

Only one count was recorded for this clone. The rearrangement joins TRBV3-1 (or the pseudogene TRBV3-2) to TRBJ1-5; D is unresolved. The CDR3 consists of 16 residues. Germline V gene sequence: CDR1 LGHDT, CDR2 YNNKEL (reference sequence). V gave up 0 bases and J gave up 1 base, with 10 bases separating them. The CDR3 loop reads CASSQEAGLSNQPQHF. In nucleotides, the CDR3 is TGTGCCAGCAGCCAAGAGGCGGGGTTGAGCAATCAGCCCCAGCATTTT.

The CDR3 spells CASSQAQTGGKTEAFF. Written as DNA, the CDR3 is TGCGCCAGCAGCCAAGCCCAGACAGGGGGGAAAACTGAAGCTTTCTTT. J is TRBJ1-1 and V is TRBV4-3; 9 positions match TRBD1. Trimming took 1 base from V and 5 from J; bases not matched to a gene: 8. The CDR3 loop spans 16 amino acids. From germline, CDR1 is LGHNA and CDR2 YSLEER.

The V gene is TRBV28, the J gene TRBJ2-7, with 10 bases identical to TRBD1. Per the germline V gene, CDR1 is MDHEN and CDR2 is SYDVKM. Germline trimming cut 5 bases from V and 2 bases from J; bases unmatched to any gene: 6. This CDR3 spans 15 amino acids. The DNA for the CDR3 is TGTGCCAGCAGTCCCGCCGGGACAGGGGCCTACGAGCAGTACTTC. Protein sequence: CASSPAGTGAYEQYF.

The chain carries TRBV28 and TRBJ1-4; D might be TRBD1 (6 bases). Trimming cost V 1 base and J 8 bases, with 14 bases left between them. The CDR3 consists of 15 residues. Germline values: CDR1 MDHEN, CDR2 SYDVKM. CDR3 nucleotide sequence: TGTGCCAGCAGTTTATTGGGACAAGGAAGGGAAAAACTGTTTTTT. This encodes CASSLLGQGREKLFF.

The chain is built from TRBV4-3 and TRBJ1-2, with TRBD1 as a possible D gene (5 bases). The V end lost 0 bases, the J end lost 0 bases, and 11 bases lay between the germline ends. Germline assignment: CDR1 LGHNA and CDR2 YSLEER. The length of the CDR3 is 16 residues. The CDR3 bases are TGCGCCAGCAGCCAAGAAGCTCCAGGGACTAACTATGGCTACACCTTC. It is translated as CASSQEAPGTNYGYTF.

The chain uses TRBV7-9 and TRBJ2-2; TRBD2 aligns across 7 bases. The CDR3 is 15 residues long. CDR1 SEHNR and CDR2 FQNEAQ come from the germline V gene (reference sequence). The junction had 4 bases not matched to a gene; V was cut back by 1 base and J by 5 bases. CDR3 in amino acids: CASSLGLAETGELFF. The CDR3 DNA follows: TGTGCCAGCAGCTTAGGACTAGCAGAAACCGGGGAGCTGTTTTTT.

In its sample, this clone was seen a few times. CDR3 sequence: CASSTQGTGELFF. The CDR3 nucleotides read TGTGCCAGCAGTACGCAGGGTACCGGGGAGCTGTTTTTT. J is TRBJ2-2 and V is TRBV6-5; possibly TRBD1 for D (5 bases). V lost 5 bases and J 5 bases, leaving 9 bases between the germline ends. This CDR3 contains 13 residues. Germline-derived CDR1 and CDR2 are MNHEY and SVGAGI.

This clone occurred many times. The chain joins TRBV6-2 or TRBV6-3 to TRBJ1-2, with 12 nucleotides matching TRBD1. Germline CDR1 reads MNHEY; CDR2 reads SVGEGT. This CDR3 has 17 amino acids. J was trimmed by 8 bases and V by 4 bases; bases with no gene match: 14. The CDR3 sequence is CASSSLGQGARVGGYTF. CDR3 bases: TGTGCCAGCAGTTCCTTGGGACAGGGGGCGCGAGTTGGAGGCTACACCTTC.

V and J are TRBV4-1 and TRBJ1-2, with 10 bases lining up with TRBD1. Unmatched junction bases numbered 9, after V lost 2 bases and J lost 3 bases. Germline V CDR1 and CDR2: MGHRA, YSYEKL. This CDR3 has 17 amino acids. The CDR3 bases are TGCGCCAGCAGCCAAAGTGGACAGGGGGATCTTGACTATGGCTACACCTTC. Protein product: CASSQSGQGDLDYGYTF.

This chain joins TRBV4-3 and TRBJ1-2; D remains ambiguous. Germline V gene sequence: CDR1 LGHNA, CDR2 YSLEER. The CDR3 is 13 amino acids. V lost 0 bases, J lost 1 base, and 3 bases lay in between. The CDR3 protein is CASSQESNYGYTF. CDR3 DNA: TGCGCCAGCAGCCAAGAGAGTAACTATGGCTACACCTTC.

The sample holds one count of this clone. The chain employs TRBV29-1 and TRBJ2-7; weak D call: TRBD2 (5 bases). The CDR3 is 11 residues long. Trimming removed 4 bases from V and 3 bases from J, with 7 bases in between. Looked up from germline, CDR1 is SQVTM and CDR2 is ANQGSEA. CDR3 loop: CSVVRDYEQYF. As DNA, the CDR3 is TGCAGCGTTGTTCGGGACTACGAGCAGTACTTC.